These 27 T cell receptor beta chains were all obtained from the same sample, sequenced in a study of cytomegalovirus exposure and HLA in healthy donors (dated by TCRdb to 2017 to 2019). The protocol used for the library was the immunoSEQ multiplex PCR assay. The multiplex PCR relied on a mix of 60 forward primers for TCR Vbeta segments and 13 reverse primers for TCR Jbeta segments. Sourced from immuneACCESS, this table was stored by TCRdb with only in-frame sequences that have V and J called. A share of the clones is absent; for the studies checked, an unresolved V gene accounts for under half, and the remainder has no known explanation. The sample table records around 300,000 clones; 72% of these occur just once. The top ten clonotypes cover about 2.2% of the sample. Sequencing was performed on PBMCs. The receptors come from a female donor in good health and CMV-seronegative.

This chain links TRBV11-3 with TRBJ2-1; a possible D gene is TRBD2 (6 bases). From germline, CDR1 is SGHNT and CDR2 YENEEA. The V end was cut by 5 bases, the J end by 6 bases, with 17 bases between. The CDR3 runs to 15 residues. CDR3 protein: CASSKRDAGGNEQFF. The CDR3 nucleotides are TGTGCCAGCAGCAAACGGGACGCCGGGGGCAATGAGCAGTTCTTC.

This rearrangement joins TRBV5-1 to TRBJ1-1; TRBD1 might be the D (5 bases). V lost 3 bases and J lost 5, with 14 bases in between. The germline V gene encodes CDR1 SGHRS and CDR2 YFSETQ. CDR3 size: 14 residues. The CDR3 loop reads CASSSPSGRTEAFF. CDR3 coding DNA: TGCGCCAGCAGCTCCCCCTCAGGGCGGACTGAAGCTTTCTTT.

The chain joins TRBV28 to TRBJ2-5; 14 nucleotides align to TRBD2. The J call may be mistaken, given a closer DNA end match to TRBJ2-7. The CDR3 is made up of 15 amino acids. Germline V gene data show CDR1 as MDHEN and CDR2 as SYDVKM. For the CDR3, the DNA is TGTGCCAGCAGGGAGGGACTAGCGGGGGCCTACGAGCAGTACTTC. It is translated as CASREGLAGAYEQYF.

The chain couples TRBV5-1 to TRBJ2-7, with 11 bases fitting TRBD2. CDR3 length: 16 amino acids. V shed 5 bases, J shed 1 base, and the junction held 8 bases outside the gene matches. Germline V gene data show CDR1 as SGHRS and CDR2 as YFSETQ. CDR3 amino acids: CASSWLAGGLSYEQYF. DNA for the CDR3: TGCGCCAGCAGTTGGCTAGCGGGAGGTCTTTCCTACGAGCAGTACTTC. Full variable domain (remainder filled in from reference TRBV5-1 and TRBJ2-7): KAGVTQTPRYLIKTRGQQVTLSCSPISGHRSVSWYQQTPGQGLQFLFEYFSETQRNKGNFPGRFSGRQFSNSRSEMNVSTLELGDSALYLCASSWLAGGLSYEQYFGPGTRLTVT.

This clone was seen a few times. The chain joins TRBV6-1 to TRBJ2-7, with D maybe TRBD1 (5 bases). This CDR3 is built from 12 residues. Germline assignment: CDR1 MNHNS and CDR2 SASEGT. V shed 8 bases and J shed 5 bases, with 13 bases lying between them. The CDR3 is CASYQGHHEQYF. The CDR3 coding sequence is TGTGCCAGCTACCAGGGTCACCACGAGCAGTACTTC.

The CDR3 sequence: CASSFRTGAMVDTQYF. The DNA of the CDR3 is TGTGCCAGCAGTTTTAGGACAGGGGCGATGGTGGATACGCAGTATTTT. V is TRBV27 and J is TRBJ2-3; 9 bases match TRBD1. This CDR3 contains 16 residues. CDR1 is MNHEY, CDR2 SMNVEV, per germline (reference sequence). Trimming at V came to 3 bases and at J to 6 bases, leaving 10 bases not matched to a gene.

This clone was counted only a few times. The rearrangement joins TRBV6-5 to TRBJ2-7; D call uncertain. The CDR3 totals 14 residues. The germline V and J ends were trimmed by 2 bases and 1 base, with 9 bases remaining between them. Germline assignment: CDR1 MNHEY and CDR2 SVGAGI. CDR3 region: CASSYGQKSYEQYF. Written as DNA, the CDR3 is TGTGCCAGCAGTTACGGGCAGAAATCCTACGAGCAGTACTTC.

The V and J genes are TRBV28 and TRBJ2-7, with TRBD2 matching 9 bases. This CDR3 has 15 residues. CDR1 and CDR2 from the germline V gene are MDHEN and SYDVKM. The ends lost 2 bases at V and 4 bases at J; junction bases unmatched: 6. The CDR3 bases are TGTGCCAGCAGTTTAGCGGGAGGGCAGGTATACGAGCAGTACTTC. This translates into CASSLAGGQVYEQYF.

This chain joins TRBV28 and TRBJ1-5, with 10 positions matching TRBD1. The V and J ends lost 6 bases and 4 bases, in that order; junction bases with no gene match: 15. Germline V gives CDR1 MDHEN, CDR2 SYDVKM. The CDR3 sequence is 18 residues long. The CDR3 protein is CASRTGTGVNFDNQPQHF. The CDR3 coding sequence is TGTGCCAGCAGGACCGGGACAGGGGTTAATTTTGATAATCAGCCCCAGCATTTT. Complete variable domain (other parts from reference TRBV28 and TRBJ1-5): DVKVTQSSRYLVKRTGEKVFLECVQDMDHENMFWYRQDPGLGLRLIYFSYDVKMKEKGDIPEGYSVSREKKERFSLILESASTNQTSMYLCASRTGTGVNFDNQPQHFGDGTRLSIL.

The genes are TRBV4-1 and TRBJ2-3, with a possible D match to TRBD2 (7 bases). Germline V CDR1 and CDR2: MGHRA, YSYEKL. This CDR3 region has 16 residues. V lost 3 bases and J 0 bases, leaving 13 bases between the germline ends. The CDR3 reads CASSQQGGGSTDTQYF. Written as DNA, the CDR3 is TGCGCCAGCAGCCAGCAAGGGGGGGGTAGCACAGATACGCAGTATTTT.

This sequence joins TRBV11-1 and TRBJ2-7; 10 bases are a match to TRBD1. The CDR3 has 16 amino acids. Germline values: CDR1 SGHAT, CDR2 FQDESV (reference sequence). V shed 1 base and J 5 bases; nucleotides not matched to a gene: 8. CDR3 loop: CASSLDRPGQGNEQYF. The CDR3 region has the DNA TGTGCCAGCAGCTTAGACCGACCGGGACAGGGGAACGAGCAGTACTTC.

The chain uses TRBV4-1 and TRBJ2-7; TRBD1 matches 10 bases. The ends lost 4 bases at V and 4 bases at J; junction bases unmatched: 7. Per the germline V gene, CDR1 is MGHRA and CDR2 is YSYEKL. The length of the CDR3 is 15 residues. The chain's CDR3 is CASSPIGTGVYEQYF. CDR3 DNA sequence: TGCGCCAGCAGCCCTATCGGGACAGGGGTTTACGAGCAGTACTTC.

V usage is TRBV27 and J usage is TRBJ1-1; tentatively, D is TRBD1 (6 bases). In germline, CDR1 is MNHEY, CDR2 SMNVEV (reference sequence). The V and J ends lost 5 bases and 2 bases respectively, with 12 bases between them. This CDR3 has 14 amino acids. For the CDR3, the DNA is TGTGCCAGCAGTAAAGGGACACTTAACACTGAAGCTTTCTTT. Protein: CASSKGTLNTEAFF.

This clone was counted once. This rearrangement joins TRBV30 to TRBJ2-2; no firm D call. The CDR3 is 12 residues long. Trimming left V 2 bases short and J 7 bases short, with 8 bases between. Per germline, CDR1 GTSNPN and CDR2 SVGIG (reference sequence). CDR3 bases: TGTGCCTGGAGTCCCCGGGTCGGGGAGCTGTTTTTT. Its protein is CAWSPRVGELFF.

The CDR3 region is CASKGTTSGTDTQYF. The CDR3 DNA reads TGTGCCAGCAAGGGGACTACCTCCGGCACAGATACGCAGTATTTT. V is TRBV2 and J is TRBJ2-3; TRBD2 matches at 7 bases. CDR3 length equals 15 residues. The J segment lost 1 base and the V segment lost 7 bases, leaving 8 bases of the junction unmatched. Germline V gene lookup returns CDR1 SNHLY and CDR2 FYNNEI.

V is TRBV7-7 and J is TRBJ2-7; 8 bases agree with TRBD2. The CDR3 is 16 residues long. With 2 bases clipped from V and 7 bases from J, the junction kept 13 bases outside the gene matches. Germline values: CDR1 SSHAT, CDR2 FNYEAQ (reference sequence). The chain's CDR3 is CASSLIPGLGAREQYF. In DNA, the CDR3 is TGTGCCAGCAGCTTAATACCGGGACTAGGGGCGAGGGAGCAGTACTTC.

The rearrangement links TRBV28 to TRBJ2-2; TRBD2 might be the D (5 bases). The V end was cut by 0 bases, the J end by 4 bases, with 6 bases between. This CDR3 contains 14 residues. In germline, CDR1 is MDHEN, CDR2 SYDVKM. Here the CDR3 DNA reads TGTGCCAGCAGTTTATGGGGAGTCACCGGGGAGCTGTTTTTT. Its translation is CASSLWGVTGELFF.

The chain combines TRBV15 with TRBJ2-2; 10 bases agree with TRBD1. The V and J ends lost 1 base and 4 bases, in that order; junction bases with no gene match: 9. Per germline, CDR1 LNHNV and CDR2 YYDKDF (reference sequence). The CDR3 sequence is 18 residues long. The CDR3: CATSRGDRGLYGTGELFF. In nucleotides, the CDR3 is TGTGCCACCAGCAGAGGGGACAGGGGACTCTACGGCACCGGGGAGCTGTTTTTT.

This rearrangement joins TRBV5-1 to TRBJ2-3; 10 bases line up with TRBD2. The germline CDR1 and CDR2 sequences are SGHRS and YFSETQ. J lost 4 bases, V lost 6 bases, and 8 bases had no gene match. The CDR3 is 15 residues long. CDR3 region: CASTRTSGVPDTQYF. The CDR3 DNA reads TGCGCCAGCACCCGGACTAGCGGCGTCCCAGATACGCAGTATTTT.

The chain combines TRBV7-6 with TRBJ2-5; 9 positions match TRBD1. The CDR3 sequence is 14 residues long. CDR1 is SGHVS and CDR2 is FNYEAQ in the germline V gene. The V segment lost 1 base and the J segment 3 bases; nucleotides outside the gene matches: 0. The CDR3 DNA reads as TGTGCCAGCAGCTTAGGGACAGGGGAAGAGACCCAGTACTTC. It translates to CASSLGTGEETQYF.

This clone turned up a few times. J is TRBJ2-1 and V is TRBV7-9; 8 nucleotides align to TRBD1. V shed 2 bases and J 8 bases; nucleotides not matched to a gene: 8. The CDR3 is 15 amino acids. Germline V lookup: CDR1 SEHNR, CDR2 FQNEAQ (reference sequence). CDR3 residues: CASSLFGTGDDEQFF. CDR3 DNA: TGTGCCAGCAGCTTATTTGGGACAGGTGACGATGAGCAGTTCTTC. Based on the CDR3 plus reference TRBV7-9 and TRBJ2-1, the full variable domain is DTGVSQNPRHKITKRGQNVTFRCDPISEHNRLYWYRQTLGQGPEFLTYFQNEAQLEKSRLLSDRFSAERPKGSFSTLEIQRTEQGDSAMYLCASSLFGTGDDEQFFGPGTRLTVL.

The CDR3 here is CASSRTLAGSYEQYF. CDR3 coding DNA: TGTGCCAGCAGCCGTACCCTAGCGGGATCCTACGAGCAGTACTTC. J is TRBJ2-7 and V is TRBV7-2; 9 bases agree with TRBD2. Germline V gene sequence: CDR1 SGHTA, CDR2 FQGNSA. The CDR3 length is 15 residues. Trimming removed 5 bases from V and 1 base from J; junction bases left unmatched: 6.

The chain carries TRBV6-5 and TRBJ1-2; a possible D gene is TRBD1 (5 bases). V lost 6 bases to trimming and J lost 2 bases, with 13 bases between them. This CDR3 region has 14 residues. In germline, CDR1 is MNHEY, CDR2 SVGAGI. CDR3 DNA sequence: TGTGCCAGCAGCCGGGTAGCAGGGAACTATGGCTACACCTTC. Its translation: CASSRVAGNYGYTF.

The rearrangement uses TRBV15 and TRBJ1-1, with D maybe TRBD1 (6 bases). The CDR3 is 13 residues long. CDR1 and CDR2 (germline): LNHNV, YYDKDF (reference sequence). Between the trimmed V and J ends, which lost 3 bases and 6 bases, there was a span of 11 bases. The CDR3 region has the DNA TGTGCCACCAGCAGGTCTCGACAGGCTGAAGCTTTCTTT. Residues: CATSRSRQAEAFF.

The J gene is TRBJ1-2, the V gene TRBV15; tentative D call: TRBD1 (5 bases). Trimming shortened V by 1 base and J by 7 bases, and 19 bases separated the two germline ends. Germline CDR1 and CDR2: LNHNV and YYDKDF (reference sequence). This CDR3 has 16 amino acids. This CDR3 reads CATSRALPQGGSGYTF. The CDR3 bases are TGTGCCACCAGCAGAGCTCTCCCCCAGGGCGGGAGTGGCTACACCTTC.

V usage is TRBV5-4 and J usage is TRBJ2-5, with a tentative D call TRBD1 (6 bases). The J call could be wrong; TRBJ2-7 is a better fit for the DNA end. CDR1 and CDR2 (germline): SGHNT, YYREEE (reference sequence). CDR3 length equals 14 residues. DNA of the CDR3: TGTGCCAGCTCTGGGCAGGACAGACCCTACGAGCAGTACTTC. Amino acid sequence: CASSGQDRPYEQYF.

The chain joins TRBV7-6 to TRBJ2-1; TRBD2 matches at 9 bases. The CDR3 spans 16 residues. Germline CDR1 reads SGHVS; CDR2 reads FNYEAQ. Trimming at V came to 0 bases and at J to 0 bases, leaving 0 bases not matched to a gene. The CDR3, as DNA: TGTGCCAGCAGCTTAGCTAGCGGGAGCTCCTACAATGAGCAGTTCTTC. This encodes CASSLASGSSYNEQFF.